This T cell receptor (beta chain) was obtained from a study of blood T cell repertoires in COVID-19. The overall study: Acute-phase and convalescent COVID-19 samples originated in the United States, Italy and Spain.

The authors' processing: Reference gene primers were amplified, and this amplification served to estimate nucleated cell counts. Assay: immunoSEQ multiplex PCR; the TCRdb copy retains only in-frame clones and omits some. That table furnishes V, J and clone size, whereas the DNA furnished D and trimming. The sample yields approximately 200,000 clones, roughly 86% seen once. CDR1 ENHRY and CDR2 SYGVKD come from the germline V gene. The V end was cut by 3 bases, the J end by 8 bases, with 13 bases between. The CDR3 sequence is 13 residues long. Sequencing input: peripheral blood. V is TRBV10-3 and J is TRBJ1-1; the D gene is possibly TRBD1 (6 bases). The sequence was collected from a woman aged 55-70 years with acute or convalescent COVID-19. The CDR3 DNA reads TGTGCCATCAGTGATCGTGGACAGTCGGAAGCTTTCTTT. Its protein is CAISDRGQSEAFF.